This paragraph reports one TCR beta chain. Germline lookup yields CDR1 SGHRS and CDR2 YFSETQ. There are 16 residues in the CDR3. Deletions cut 0 bases from V and 2 bases from J, with 13 bases between. These data are taken from a study of blood T cell repertoires in COVID-19. The overall study: Acute and convalescent COVID-19 specimens originated in the United States, Italy and Spain. Sources were T cells, B-cell-depleted T cells, or PBMCs; the material itself was cDNA or gDNA.

Original methodology: Quantification of nucleated cells was approximated via reference gene primer amplification. This table comes from immunoSEQ multiplex PCR, and its TCRdb copy is limited to in-frame clones, with some not included. V and J calls and clone size are as listed in that table; D and trimming were resolved from the DNA. This table has around 200,000 clones, 70% to 90% appearing once. The V gene is TRBV5-1, the J gene TRBJ2-3, with D possibly TRBD2 on 6 matching bases. The TCR originated in a woman over 75 with acute or convalescent COVID-19. Sample: peripheral blood. CDR3 loop: CASSLVGGRSTDTQYF. The CDR3 region has the DNA TGCGCCAGCAGCTTGGTGGGAGGCCGCTCCACAGATACGCAGTATTTT.